This T cell receptor (beta chain) was sequenced during a study of blood T cell repertoires in COVID-19. This table comes from immunoSEQ multiplex PCR, and its TCRdb copy is limited to in-frame clones, with some not included. The table records under 200,000 clones, around three quarters of them present only once. Material: peripheral blood. The receptor comes from a man aged 55 to 70 with acute or convalescent COVID-19.

The CDR3 region has the DNA TGTGCCAGCAGTTACTTACTAGCGGGAAACGAGCAGTACTTC. This encodes CASSYLLAGNEQYF. The J gene is TRBJ2-7, the V gene TRBV6-6, with TRBD2 matching 10 bases. After removal of 1 base from V and 5 bases from J, the junction contained 2 bases not matched to a gene. CDR1 and CDR2 from the germline V gene are MNHNY and SVGAGI (reference sequence). CDR3 size: 14 residues.